This TCR beta chain was sequenced during a study of cytomegalovirus exposure and HLA in healthy donors. The CDR3 sequence is 17 residues long. Germline V gene lookup returns CDR1 SGHTS and CDR2 YDEGEE. Trimming stripped 4 bases from V and 0 bases from J, with 14 bases between. The sample holds a few counts of this clone. The antigen remains undetermined. Study outcomes and limitations: Accounts indicate the classifier identified cytomegalovirus status with strong specificity and sensitivity.

Sequenced by immunoSEQ multiplex PCR; TCRdb stores in-frame clones only, minus some. In the table there are about 140,000 clones, around four fifths of which are singletons. Sequenced material: PBMCs. The source is a woman under 40 in good health and CMV-seronegative. V gene TRBV5-8 combines with J gene TRBJ1-6; D perhaps matches TRBD1 (6 bases). The CDR3 sequence: CASSGLKGGSYNSPLHF. The DNA for the CDR3 is TGTGCCAGCAGCGGCCTAAAAGGGGGCTCCTATAATTCACCCCTCCACTTT.